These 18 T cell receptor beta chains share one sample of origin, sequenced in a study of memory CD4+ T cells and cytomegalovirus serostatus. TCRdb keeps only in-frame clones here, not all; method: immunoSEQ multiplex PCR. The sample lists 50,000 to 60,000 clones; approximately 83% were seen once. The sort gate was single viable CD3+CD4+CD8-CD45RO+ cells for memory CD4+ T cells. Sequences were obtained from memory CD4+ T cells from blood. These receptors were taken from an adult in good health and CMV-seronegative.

The CDR3 DNA is TGTGCCAGCAGTCCACAACTAGCGGGGGGGTACAATGAGCAGTTCTTC. This encodes CASSPQLAGGYNEQFF. The V gene is TRBV27, the J gene TRBJ2-1; the match to TRBD2 covers 13 bases. The V and J ends lost 5 bases and 4 bases, in that order; junction bases with no gene match: 5. Germline V gives CDR1 MNHEY, CDR2 SMNVEV (reference sequence). The CDR3 sequence is 16 residues long.

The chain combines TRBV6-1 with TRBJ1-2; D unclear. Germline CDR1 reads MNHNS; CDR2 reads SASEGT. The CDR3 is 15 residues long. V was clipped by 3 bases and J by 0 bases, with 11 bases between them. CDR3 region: CASSDLTFANYGYTF. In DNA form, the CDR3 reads TGTGCCAGCAGTGACCTTACTTTCGCTAACTATGGCTACACCTTC.

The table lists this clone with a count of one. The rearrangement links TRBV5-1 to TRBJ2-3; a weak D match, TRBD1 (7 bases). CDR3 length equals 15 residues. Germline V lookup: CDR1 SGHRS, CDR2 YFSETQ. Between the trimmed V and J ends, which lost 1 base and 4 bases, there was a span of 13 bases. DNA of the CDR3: TGCGCCAGCAGCTTGTCAGGGGGGCCCGCAGATACGCAGTATTTT. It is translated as CASSLSGGPADTQYF.

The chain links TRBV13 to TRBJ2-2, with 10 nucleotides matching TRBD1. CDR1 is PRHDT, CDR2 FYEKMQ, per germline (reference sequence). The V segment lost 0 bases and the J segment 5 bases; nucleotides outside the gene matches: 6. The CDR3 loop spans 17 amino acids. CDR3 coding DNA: TGTGCCAGCAGCTTAGGGACAGGGGGCAGTAGGACCGGGGAGCTGTTTTTT. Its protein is CASSLGTGGSRTGELFF.

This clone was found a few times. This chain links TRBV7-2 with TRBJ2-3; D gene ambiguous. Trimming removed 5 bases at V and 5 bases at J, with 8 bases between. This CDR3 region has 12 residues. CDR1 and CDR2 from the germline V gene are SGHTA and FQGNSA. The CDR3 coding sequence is TGTGCCAGCAGCCCCTATGGAGATACGCAGTATTTT. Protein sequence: CASSPYGDTQYF.

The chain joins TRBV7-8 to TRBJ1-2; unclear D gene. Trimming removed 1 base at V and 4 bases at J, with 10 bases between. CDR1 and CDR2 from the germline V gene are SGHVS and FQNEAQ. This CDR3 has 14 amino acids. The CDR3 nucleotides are TGTGCCAGCAGCTTAGAAACACGGATCTATGGCTACACCTTC. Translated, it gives CASSLETRIYGYTF.

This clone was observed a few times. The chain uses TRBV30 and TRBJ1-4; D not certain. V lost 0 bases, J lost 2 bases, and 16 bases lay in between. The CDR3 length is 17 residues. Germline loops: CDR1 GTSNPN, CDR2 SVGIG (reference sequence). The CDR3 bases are TGTGCCTGGAGTGTACTGGGAGGGTACCCCACTAATGAAAAACTGTTTTTT. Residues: CAWSVLGGYPTNEKLFF. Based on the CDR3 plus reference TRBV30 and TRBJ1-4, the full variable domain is SQTIHQWPATLVQPVGSPLSLECTVEGTSNPNLYWYRQAAGRGLQLLFYSVGIGQISSEVPQNLSASRPQDRQFILSSKKLLLSDSGFYLCAWSVLGGYPTNEKLFFGSGTQLSVL.

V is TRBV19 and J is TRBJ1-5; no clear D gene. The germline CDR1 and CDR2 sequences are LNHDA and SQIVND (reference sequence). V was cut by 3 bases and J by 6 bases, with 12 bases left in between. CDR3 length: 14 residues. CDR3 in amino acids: CASSIDAFSQPQHF. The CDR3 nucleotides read TGTGCCAGTAGTATCGACGCCTTCAGTCAGCCCCAGCATTTT. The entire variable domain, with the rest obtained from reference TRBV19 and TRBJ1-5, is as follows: DGGITQSPKYLFRKEGQNVTLSCEQNLNHDAMYWYRQDPGQGLRLIYYSQIVNDFQKGDIAEGYSVSREKKESFPLTVTSAQKNPTAFYLCASSIDAFSQPQHFGDGTRLSIL.

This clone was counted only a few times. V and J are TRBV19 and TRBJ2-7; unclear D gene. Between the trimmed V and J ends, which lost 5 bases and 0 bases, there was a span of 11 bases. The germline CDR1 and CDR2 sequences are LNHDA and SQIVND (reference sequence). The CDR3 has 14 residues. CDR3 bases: TGTGCCAGTAGTTCGCGTGCCCCCTCCTACGAGCAGTACTTC. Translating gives CASSSRAPSYEQYF.

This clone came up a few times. CDR3 residues: CASRGTGGVLGGYTF. The CDR3 DNA follows: TGTGCCAGCAGGGGGACCGGCGGGGTATTAGGTGGCTACACCTTC. The chain carries TRBV2 and TRBJ1-2, with D possibly being TRBD1 (5 bases). The CDR3 length is 15 residues. Trimming cost V 6 bases and J 7 bases, with 21 bases left between them. Germline loops: CDR1 SNHLY, CDR2 FYNNEI.

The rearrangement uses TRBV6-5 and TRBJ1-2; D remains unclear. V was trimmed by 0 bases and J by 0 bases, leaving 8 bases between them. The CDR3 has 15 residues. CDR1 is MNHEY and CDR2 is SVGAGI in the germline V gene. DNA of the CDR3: TGTGCCAGCAGTTACTCATATTCCACTAACTATGGCTACACCTTC. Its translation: CASSYSYSTNYGYTF.

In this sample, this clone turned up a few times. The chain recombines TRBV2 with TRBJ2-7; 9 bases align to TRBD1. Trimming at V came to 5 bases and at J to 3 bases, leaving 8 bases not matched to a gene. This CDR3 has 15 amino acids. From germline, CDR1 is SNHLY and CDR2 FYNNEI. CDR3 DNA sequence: TGTGCCAGCAGTATAACCACGGGACAGGGCTACGAGCAGTACTTC. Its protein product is CASSITTGQGYEQYF.

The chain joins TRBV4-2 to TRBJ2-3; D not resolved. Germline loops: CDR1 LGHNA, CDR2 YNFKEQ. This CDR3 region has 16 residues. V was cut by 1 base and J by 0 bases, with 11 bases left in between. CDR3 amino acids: CASSQGFGRSTDTQYF. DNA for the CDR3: TGTGCCAGCAGCCAAGGTTTCGGCCGGAGCACAGATACGCAGTATTTT.

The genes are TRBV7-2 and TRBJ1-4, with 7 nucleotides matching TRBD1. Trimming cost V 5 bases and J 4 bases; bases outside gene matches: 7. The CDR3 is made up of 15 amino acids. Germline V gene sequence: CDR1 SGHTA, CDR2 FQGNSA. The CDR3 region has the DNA TGTGCCAGCAGCGGCCGGACAGGCCTTAATGAAAAACTGTTTTTT. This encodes CASSGRTGLNEKLFF.

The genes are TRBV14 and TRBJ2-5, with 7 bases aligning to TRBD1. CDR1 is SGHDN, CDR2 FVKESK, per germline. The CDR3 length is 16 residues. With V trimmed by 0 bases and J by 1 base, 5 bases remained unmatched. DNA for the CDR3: TGTGCCAGCAGCCAAGAGAGACAGGGCCCCCAAGAGACCCAGTACTTC. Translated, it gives CASSQERQGPQETQYF.

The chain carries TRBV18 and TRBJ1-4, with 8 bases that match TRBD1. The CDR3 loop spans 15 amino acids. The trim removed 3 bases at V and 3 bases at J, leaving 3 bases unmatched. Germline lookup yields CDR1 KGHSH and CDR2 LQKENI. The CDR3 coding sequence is TGTGCCAGCTCACCCAGGGGGCTTGCTAATGAAAAACTGTTTTTT. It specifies CASSPRGLANEKLFF.

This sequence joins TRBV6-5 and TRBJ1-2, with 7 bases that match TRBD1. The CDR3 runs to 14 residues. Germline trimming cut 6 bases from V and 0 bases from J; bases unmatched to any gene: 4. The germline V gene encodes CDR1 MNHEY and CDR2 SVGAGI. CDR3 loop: CASSYRGSNYGYTF. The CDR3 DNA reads TGTGCCAGCAGCTACAGGGGTTCTAACTATGGCTACACCTTC.

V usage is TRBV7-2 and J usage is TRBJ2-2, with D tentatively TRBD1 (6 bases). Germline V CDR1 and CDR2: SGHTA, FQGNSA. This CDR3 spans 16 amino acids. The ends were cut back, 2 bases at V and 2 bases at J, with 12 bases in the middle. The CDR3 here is CASSLIDRLNTGELFF. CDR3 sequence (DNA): TGTGCCAGCAGCTTAATTGACAGGCTTAACACCGGGGAGCTGTTTTTT.